Below, 7 T cell receptor beta chains from the same sample are listed, as sequenced in a study of T-cell reconstitution after alpha-beta-depleted transplantation in children. Unique molecular identifiers were incorporated during preparation of the TCRbeta library. One entry per CDR3 protein, called by TCRdb with MiXCR from the PCR reads. The sample has around 360,000 distinct CDR3 sequences, about 9.3% seen once; the top ten hold approximately 2.3%. The specimen comprised PBMCs from the stem cell graft donor, sampled from the stem cell graft. These receptor sequences come from a human donor who donated a stem cell graft to a child with acute lymphoblastic leukemia.

The rearrangement uses TRBV11-2 and TRBJ2-1; 8 positions match TRBD1. Germline CDR1 SGHAT, CDR2 FQNNGV. Trimming removed 3 bases from V and 8 bases from J; junction bases left unmatched: 6. The CDR3 length is 14 residues. This chain's CDR3 is CASSLDRALHEQFF. The CDR3 coding sequence is TGTGCCAGCAGCTTGGACAGGGCATTACATGAGCAGTTCTTC.

The chain employs TRBV6-1 and TRBJ2-1; 8 bases are a match to TRBD2. This CDR3 spans 15 amino acids. Germline CDR1 and CDR2: MNHNS and SASEGT. The V segment lost 6 bases and the J segment 4 bases; nucleotides outside the gene matches: 8. In DNA, the CDR3 is TGTGCCAGCAGGCAAGCGGGAGCCATGTACAATGAGCAGTTCTTC. This gives the protein CASRQAGAMYNEQFF.

This clonotype was found many times. The chain links TRBV7-2 to TRBJ2-1; possible D gene TRBD2, 6 bases. Germline CDR1 reads SGHTA; CDR2 reads FQGNSA. Trimming shortened V by 3 bases and J by 8 bases, and 11 bases separated the two germline ends. The length of the CDR3 is 13 residues. The CDR3, as DNA: TGTGCCAGCAGCTTCGGGAGTCCCGATGAGCAGTTCTTC. Its translation: CASSFGSPDEQFF.

This clonotype has only a few counts. The genes are TRBV29-1 and TRBJ2-2; 9 bases are shared with TRBD1. CDR1 is SQVTM and CDR2 is ANQGSEA in the germline V gene. This CDR3 has 14 residues. J lost 4 bases, V lost 4 bases, and 4 bases had no gene match. CDR3 residues: CSVVWDRVTGELFF. The CDR3 region has the DNA TGCAGCGTTGTGTGGGACAGGGTCACCGGGGAGCTGTTTTTT.

The chain combines TRBV6-2 or TRBV6-3 with TRBJ1-1; D is undetermined. The CDR3 totals 13 residues. The germline V gene has CDR1 MNHEY and CDR2 SVGEGT. The V end lost 6 bases, the J end lost 1 base, and 9 bases lay between the germline ends. CDR3 coding DNA: TGTGCCAGCAGGGCAAGCTGGAACACTGAAGCTTTCTTT. Protein product: CASRASWNTEAFF.

This clonotype was counted only a few times. The chain joins TRBV20-1 to TRBJ2-5, with 14 bases identical to TRBD2. Per germline, CDR1 DFQATT and CDR2 SNEGSKA (reference sequence). Trimming took 5 bases from V and 5 from J; bases not matched to a gene: 10. This CDR3 contains 16 residues. CDR3 sequence (DNA): TGCAGTGCTCGACGGACTAGCGGGAGGCCGCCCGAGACCCAGTACTTC. Amino acid sequence: CSARRTSGRPPETQYF.

The chain is built from TRBV10-3 and TRBJ2-3, with 7 bases that match TRBD1. The V gene end was trimmed by 10 bases and the J gene end by 0 bases; junction bases not matched to a gene: 4. The length of the CDR3 is 13 residues. Per germline, CDR1 ENHRY and CDR2 SYGVKD. The CDR3 protein is CATRTGSTDTQYF. The CDR3 DNA sequence: TGTGCCACCAGGACAGGCAGCACAGATACGCAGTATTTT.